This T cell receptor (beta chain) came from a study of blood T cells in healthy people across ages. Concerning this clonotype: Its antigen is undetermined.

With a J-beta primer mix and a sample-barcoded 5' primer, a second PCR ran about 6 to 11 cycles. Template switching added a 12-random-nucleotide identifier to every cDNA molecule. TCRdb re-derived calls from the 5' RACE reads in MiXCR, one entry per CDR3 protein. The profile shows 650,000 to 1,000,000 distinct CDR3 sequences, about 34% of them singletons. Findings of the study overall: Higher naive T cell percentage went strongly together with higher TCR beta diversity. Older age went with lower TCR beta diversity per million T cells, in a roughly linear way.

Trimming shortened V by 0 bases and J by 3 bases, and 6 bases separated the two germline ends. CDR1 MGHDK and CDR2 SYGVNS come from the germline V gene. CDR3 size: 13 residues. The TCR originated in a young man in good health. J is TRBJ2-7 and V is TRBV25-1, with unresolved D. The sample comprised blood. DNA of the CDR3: TGTGCCAGCAGTGAATATGGGGTCTACGAGCAGTACTTC. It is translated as CASSEYGVYEQYF.